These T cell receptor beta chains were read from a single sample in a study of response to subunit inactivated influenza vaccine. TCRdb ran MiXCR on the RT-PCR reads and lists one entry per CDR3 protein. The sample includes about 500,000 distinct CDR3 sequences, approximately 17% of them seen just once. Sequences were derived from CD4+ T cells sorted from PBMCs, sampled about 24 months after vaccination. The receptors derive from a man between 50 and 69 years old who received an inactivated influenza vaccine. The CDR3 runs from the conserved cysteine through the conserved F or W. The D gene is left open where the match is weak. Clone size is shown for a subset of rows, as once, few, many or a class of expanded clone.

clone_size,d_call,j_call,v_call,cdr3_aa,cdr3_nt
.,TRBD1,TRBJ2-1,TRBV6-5,CASSSGQEQFF,TGTGCCAGCAGTTCGGGACAGGAGCAGTTCTTC
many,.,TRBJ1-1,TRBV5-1,CASSPVADTEAFF,TGCGCCAGCAGCCCGGTGGCTGACACTGAAGCTTTCTTT
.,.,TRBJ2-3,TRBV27,CASCGGSTDTQYF,TGTGCTAGTTGTGGGGGAAGCACAGATACGCAGTATTTT
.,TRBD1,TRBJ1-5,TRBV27,CASSSGPRNRGHQPQHF,TGTGCCAGCAGTTCCGGTCCCCGAAACAGGGGGCATCAGCCCCAGCATTTT
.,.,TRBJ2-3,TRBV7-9,CASSQGSGRSDTQYF,TGTGCCAGCAGTCAGGGGTCAGGAAGGTCAGATACGCAGTATTTT
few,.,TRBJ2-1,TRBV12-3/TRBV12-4,CASSLSGGGEQFF,TGTGCCAGCAGTTTATCTGGCGGTGGGGAGCAGTTCTTC
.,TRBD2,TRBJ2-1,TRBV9,CASSVPDPRLAVYNEQFF,TGTGCCAGCAGCGTACCCGATCCCAGACTAGCGGTGTACAATGAGCAGTTCTTC
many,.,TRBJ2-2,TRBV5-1,CASSSDSHTGELFF,TGCGCCAGCAGCTCGGACAGCCACACCGGGGAGCTGTTTTTT
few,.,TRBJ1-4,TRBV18,CASSPGLGPKNEKLFF,TGTGCCAGCTCACCAGGGCTAGGACCTAAAAATGAAAAACTGTTTTTT
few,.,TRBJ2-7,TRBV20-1,CSARPGPYEQYF,TGCAGTGCTAGGCCGGGACCTTACGAGCAGTACTTC
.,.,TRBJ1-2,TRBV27,CASSPFTHRDTLYGYTF,TGTGCCAGCAGTCCCTTTACACACCGGGACACCCTCTATGGCTACACCTTC
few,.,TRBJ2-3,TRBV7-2,CASTSPSTDTQYF,TGTGCCAGCACAAGCCCAAGCACAGATACGCAGTATTTT
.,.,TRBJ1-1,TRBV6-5,CASSYGATQGTEVFF,TGTGCCAGCAGTTACGGTGCGACTCAAGGCACTGAAGTTTTCTTT
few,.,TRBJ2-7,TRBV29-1,CSVRGQLTYEQYF,TGCAGCGTGCGGGGACAGCTTACCTACGAGCAGTACTTC
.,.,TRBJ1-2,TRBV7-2,CASSPGAGGEGYTF,TGTGCCAGCAGCCCGGGTGCTGGGGGCGAAGGCTACACCTTC
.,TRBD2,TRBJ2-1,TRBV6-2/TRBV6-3,CASSSLAGSRNEQFF,TGTGCCAGCAGTTCCCTAGCGGGGTCGAGAAATGAGCAGTTCTTC
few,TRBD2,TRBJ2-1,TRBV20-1,CSARDTGGANYNEQFF,TGCAGTGCTAGAGATACGGGAGGGGCCAACTACAATGAGCAGTTCTTC
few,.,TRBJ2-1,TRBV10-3,CAISDFSGPSYNEQFF,TGTGCCATCAGTGATTTTAGCGGCCCAAGCTACAATGAGCAGTTCTTC
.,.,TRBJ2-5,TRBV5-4,CASSFRDQETQYF,TGTGCCAGCAGCTTCCGGGATCAAGAGACCCAGTACTTC
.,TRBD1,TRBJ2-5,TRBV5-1,CASSPTGTAETQYF,TGCGCCAGCAGCCCGACGGGGACAGCGGAGACCCAGTACTTC
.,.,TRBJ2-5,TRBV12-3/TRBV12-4,CASRTGTVGETQYF,TGTGCCAGCAGAACCGGGACTGTGGGGGAGACCCAGTACTTC
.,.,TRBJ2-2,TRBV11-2,CASGQDRSGELFF,TGTGCCAGCGGCCAAGACAGGTCCGGGGAGCTGTTTTTT
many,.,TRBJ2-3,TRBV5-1,CASSPIGDTQYF,TGCGCCAGCAGCCCGATAGGAGATACGCAGTATTTT
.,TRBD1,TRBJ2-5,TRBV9,CASSPHSGTAETQYF,TGTGCCAGCAGCCCCCATTCCGGGACAGCCGAGACCCAGTACTTC
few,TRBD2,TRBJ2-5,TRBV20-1,CSARDRTGGETQYF,TGCAGTGCTAGAGATCGAACGGGGGGAGAGACCCAGTACTTC
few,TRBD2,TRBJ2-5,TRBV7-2,CASSSDARTSGTTQYF,TGTGCCAGCAGCTCGGACGCCCGGACTAGCGGTACGACCCAGTACTTC
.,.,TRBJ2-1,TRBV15,CATSKNRDNEQFF,TGTGCCACCAGCAAAAACAGGGACAATGAGCAGTTCTTC
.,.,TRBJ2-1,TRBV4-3,CASSQDYGEQFF,TGCGCCAGCAGCCAAGATTACGGTGAGCAGTTCTTC
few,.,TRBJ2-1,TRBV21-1,CASSKAKVLAGGPFSYNEQFF,TGTGCCAGCAGCAAAGCCAAAGTACTAGCGGGGGGCCCTTTCTCCTACAATGAGCAGTTCTTC
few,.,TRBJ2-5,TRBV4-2,CASSQDLGSWTQYF,TGTGCCAGCAGCCAAGATTTGGGTAGTTGGACCCAGTACTTC
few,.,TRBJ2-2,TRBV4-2,CASSLRVDGELFF,TGTGCCAGCAGCCTCAGAGTGGACGGGGAGCTGTTTTTT
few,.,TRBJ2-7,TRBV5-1,CASSQNSYEQYF,TGCGCCAGCAGTCAAAACTCCTACGAGCAGTACTTC
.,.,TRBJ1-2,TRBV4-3,CASSQDRFGEGGYTF,TGCGCCAGCAGCCAAGATAGGTTCGGGGAAGGTGGCTACACCTTC
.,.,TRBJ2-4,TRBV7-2,CASSWDGGGAKNIQYF,TGTGCCAGCAGCTGGGACGGGGGTGGTGCCAAAAACATTCAGTACTTC
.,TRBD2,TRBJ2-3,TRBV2,CASRRGRSDTQYF,TGTGCCAGCAGGCGCGGGAGGTCAGATACGCAGTATTTT
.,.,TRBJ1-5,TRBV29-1,CSVAGAPRQPQHF,TGCAGCGTTGCAGGGGCACCCAGGCAGCCCCAGCATTTT
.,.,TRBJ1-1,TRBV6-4,CASSETPGLWAFF,TGTGCCAGCAGTGAAACTCCGGGACTCTGGGCTTTCTTT
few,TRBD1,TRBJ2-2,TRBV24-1,CATSDLGQGNTGELFF,TGTGCCACCAGTGACCTGGGACAGGGGAACACCGGGGAGCTGTTTTTT
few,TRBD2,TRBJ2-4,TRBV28,CASSSPGTRGNIQYF,TGTGCCAGCAGTTCGCCCGGGACTAGAGGGAACATTCAGTACTTC
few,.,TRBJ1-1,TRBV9,CASSVVQGKNTEAFF,TGTGCCAGCAGCGTAGTTCAGGGCAAGAACACTGAAGCTTTCTTT
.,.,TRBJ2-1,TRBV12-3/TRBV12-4,CASNILNEQFF,TGTGCCAGCAACATACTCAATGAGCAGTTCTTC
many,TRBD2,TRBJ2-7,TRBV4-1,CASSQGLIIPSGRGEQYF,TGCGCCAGCAGCCAAGGGCTCATCATCCCTAGCGGGAGAGGCGAGCAGTACTTC
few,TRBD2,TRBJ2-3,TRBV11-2,CASSFYSPGGDTQYF,TGTGCCAGCAGCTTCTACTCACCGGGGGGGGATACGCAGTATTTT
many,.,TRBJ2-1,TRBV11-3,CASSLGGSTYNEQFF,TGTGCCAGCAGCTTAGGAGGCTCCACCTACAATGAGCAGTTCTTC
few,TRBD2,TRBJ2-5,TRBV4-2,CASSPGSGEIGETQYF,TGTGCCAGCAGCCCGGGTAGCGGGGAGATTGGAGAGACCCAGTACTTC
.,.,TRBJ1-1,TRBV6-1,CASSEVYGNTEAFF,TGTGCCAGCAGTGAAGTGTACGGGAACACTGAAGCTTTCTTT
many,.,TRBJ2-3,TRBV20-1,CSAQSGTTLTDTQYF,TGCAGTGCTCAATCCGGGACAACCCTCACAGATACGCAGTATTTT